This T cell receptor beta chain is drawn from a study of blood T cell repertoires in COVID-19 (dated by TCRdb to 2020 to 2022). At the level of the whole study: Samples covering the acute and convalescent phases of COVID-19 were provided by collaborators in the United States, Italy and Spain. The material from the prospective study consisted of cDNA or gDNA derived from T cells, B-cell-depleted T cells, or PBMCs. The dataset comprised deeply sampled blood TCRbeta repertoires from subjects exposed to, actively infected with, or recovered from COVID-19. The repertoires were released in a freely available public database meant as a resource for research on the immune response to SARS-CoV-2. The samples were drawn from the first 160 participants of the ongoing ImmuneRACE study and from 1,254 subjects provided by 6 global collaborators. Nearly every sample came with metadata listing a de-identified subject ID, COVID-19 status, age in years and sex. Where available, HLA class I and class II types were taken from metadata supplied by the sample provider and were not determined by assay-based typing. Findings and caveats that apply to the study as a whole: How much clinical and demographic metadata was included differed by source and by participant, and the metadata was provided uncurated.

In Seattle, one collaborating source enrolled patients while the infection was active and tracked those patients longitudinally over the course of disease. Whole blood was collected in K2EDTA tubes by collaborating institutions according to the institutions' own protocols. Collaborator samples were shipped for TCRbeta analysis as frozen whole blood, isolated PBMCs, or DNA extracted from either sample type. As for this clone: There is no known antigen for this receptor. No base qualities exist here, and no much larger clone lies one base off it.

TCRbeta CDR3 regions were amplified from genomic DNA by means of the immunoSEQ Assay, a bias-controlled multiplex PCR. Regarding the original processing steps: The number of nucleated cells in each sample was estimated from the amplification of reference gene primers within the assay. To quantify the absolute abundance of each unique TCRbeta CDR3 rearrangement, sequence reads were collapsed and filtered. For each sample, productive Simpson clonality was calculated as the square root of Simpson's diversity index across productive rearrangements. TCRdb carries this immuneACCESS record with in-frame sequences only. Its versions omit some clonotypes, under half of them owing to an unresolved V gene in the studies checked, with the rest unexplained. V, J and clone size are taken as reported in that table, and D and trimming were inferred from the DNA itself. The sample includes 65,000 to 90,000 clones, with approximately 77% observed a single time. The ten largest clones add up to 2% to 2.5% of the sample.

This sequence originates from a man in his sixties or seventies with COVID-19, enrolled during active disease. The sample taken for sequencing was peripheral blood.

The sequenced DNA is TGTGCCAGCGGGGCACTAGCGGGGGACTACGAGCAGTACTTC. The encoded protein is CASGALAGDYEQYF. The chain was built from TRBV6-5 and TRBJ2-7, and TRBD2 matches 11 of the central bases. For this chain, trimming is 8 bases at the V end and 3 bases at the J end, and the number of junction bases without a gene match is 6. CDR1 and CDR2, per the germline V gene, are MNHEY and SVGAGI. The cysteine opens and the phenylalanine closes a CDR3 of 14 amino acids. Of all the DNA, just the CDR3 is kept, 42 bases in frame from base 1.